The 13 T cell receptor beta chains reported below all come from one sample, sequenced in a study of early T cells in non-severe SARS-CoV-2 infection. MiXCR was run by TCRdb on the 5' RACE reads, yielding one entry per CDR3 protein. The sample yields roughly 67,000 distinct CDR3 sequences, approximately 11% seen once. The sample consisted of whole blood. These receptors were collected from an adult who was a healthcare worker with PCR-confirmed SARS-CoV-2 infection or an uninfected control (not recorded which).

V is TRBV3-1 and J is TRBJ1-1, with a possible D match to TRBD1 (5 bases). Germline-derived CDR1 and CDR2 are LGHDT and YNNKEL (reference sequence). This CDR3 has 18 amino acids. The V end lost 4 bases, the J end lost 3 bases, and 24 bases lay between the germline ends. DNA for the CDR3: TGTGCCAGCAGCCGAAGAGGCGCTTGGGGGAAGGAGGACACTGAAGCTTTCTTT. As protein: CASSRRGAWGKEDTEAFF.

The chain has TRBV6-6 and TRBJ1-1; 8 nucleotides match TRBD1. Looked up from germline, CDR1 is MNHNY and CDR2 is SVGAGI (reference sequence). Trimming removed 6 bases from V and 5 bases from J; junction bases left unmatched: 5. This CDR3 comprises 13 residues. The CDR3 nucleotides read TGTGCCAGCAGCTTCGACAGGGGAACTGAAGCTTTCTTT. Residues: CASSFDRGTEAFF.

The V call is TRBV7-2, the J call TRBJ2-2; D is undetermined. The CDR3 spans 14 residues. CDR1 and CDR2 from the germline V gene are SGHTA and FQGNSA. V lost 5 bases, J lost 5 bases, and 12 bases lay in between. In nucleotides, the CDR3 is TGTGCCAGCAGCCTCAGACTGGTTACCGGGGAGCTGTTTTTT. Amino acids: CASSLRLVTGELFF.

The chain couples TRBV7-9 to TRBJ1-6; no definite D call. CDR1 is SEHNR, CDR2 FQNEAQ, per germline (reference sequence). There are 15 residues in the CDR3. Trimming removed 9 bases at V and 3 bases at J, with 15 bases between. The CDR3 sequence is CASHHLSNYNSPLHF. The CDR3 nucleotides are TGTGCCAGTCATCACCTGTCTAACTATAATTCACCCCTCCACTTT.

V gene TRBV28 combines with J gene TRBJ2-2, with D tentatively TRBD2 (6 bases). The CDR3 consists of 14 residues. Germline-derived CDR1 and CDR2 are MDHEN and SYDVKM. The germline V and J ends were trimmed by 3 bases and 2 bases, with 7 bases remaining between them. CDR3 residues: CASSFGLNTGELFF. Here the CDR3 DNA reads TGTGCCAGCAGTTTTGGACTAAACACCGGGGAGCTGTTTTTT.

This rearrangement joins TRBV7-2 to TRBJ2-5; 10 bases align to TRBD2. The CDR3 consists of 14 residues. V was pared by 6 bases and J by 5 bases, with 6 bases of the junction left unmatched. The V gene's germline CDR1 is SGHTA and CDR2 FQGNSA. CDR3 nucleotides: TGTGCCAGCAGTCGAAGGACTAGCGGTGAGACCCAGTACTTC. Amino acid sequence: CASSRRTSGETQYF.

This clonotype has only one observation. Just one base apart from a much larger clone, this may be a read error. The chain combines TRBV3-1 with TRBJ2-2, with a possible D match to TRBD1 (6 bases). CDR3 length: 17 residues. The germline CDR1 and CDR2 sequences are LGHDT and YNNKEL (reference sequence). With 3 bases removed from V and 6 bases from J, the gap between germline ends came to 20 bases. CDR3 sequence: CASSHDLVRKGAGELFF. CDR3 nucleotides: TGTGCCAGCAGCCATGATCTCGTCAGGAAGGGGGCCGGGGAGCTGTTTTTT.

There are a few counts of this clonotype. The V call is TRBV4-2, the J call TRBJ2-2, with 8 bases identical to TRBD2. J was trimmed by 6 bases and V by 1 base; bases with no gene match: 10. This CDR3 is 17 amino acids long. Germline V gene sequence: CDR1 LGHNA, CDR2 YNFKEQ. DNA of the CDR3: TGTGCCAGCAGCCAAGGGGACCGGGAGGGCCGTGCCGGGGAGCTGTTTTTT. Its protein is CASSQGDREGRAGELFF.

This clonotype was observed a few times. The V gene is TRBV20-1, the J gene TRBJ2-2, with 8 bases lining up with TRBD1. The CDR3 length is 16 residues. V gave up 3 bases and J gave up 4 bases; unmatched junction bases: 10. Germline V gene lookup returns CDR1 DFQATT and CDR2 SNEGSKA (reference sequence). Here the CDR3 reads CSASPAGGASTGELFF. CDR3 DNA sequence: TGCAGTGCTAGTCCGGCAGGGGGCGCGAGCACCGGGGAGCTGTTTTTT.

The chain joins TRBV25-1 to TRBJ2-5; D remains ambiguous. Germline CDR1 is MGHDK and CDR2 is SYGVNS. This CDR3 has 13 residues. V was pared by 5 bases and J by 2 bases, with 9 bases between. CDR3 residues: CASSSASQETQYF. In DNA form, the CDR3 reads TGTGCCAGCAGTTCGGCCTCTCAAGAGACCCAGTACTTC.

V usage is TRBV7-8 and J usage is TRBJ2-7; no definite D call. Trimming cost V 1 base and J 6 bases, with 22 bases left between them. Germline V gives CDR1 SGHVS, CDR2 FQNEAQ. This CDR3 is 17 amino acids long. For the CDR3, the DNA is TGTGCCAGCAGCTTAGTGTCGTTTGGGTCCAGGTATTCCGAGCAGTACTTC. Protein product: CASSLVSFGSRYSEQYF.

This clonotype showed up many times. The chain couples TRBV7-8 to TRBJ1-1; a weak D match, TRBD1 (6 bases). Trimming pared 3 bases from V and 5 bases from J, leaving 19 bases between. Germline-derived CDR1 and CDR2 are SGHVS and FQNEAQ. The CDR3 is 16 amino acids. CDR3: CASSLGMLGGSTEAFF. CDR3 bases: TGTGCCAGCAGCTTGGGCATGCTGGGGGGCTCTACTGAAGCTTTCTTT.

This clonotype was counted ten times or more. The chain employs TRBV29-1 and TRBJ2-1; possible D gene TRBD1, 7 bases. Per the germline V gene, CDR1 is SQVTM and CDR2 is ANQGSEA. V gave up 3 bases and J gave up 3 bases, with 9 bases separating them. The CDR3 length is 13 residues. The CDR3 is CSVEQGGYNEQFF. As DNA, the CDR3 is TGCAGCGTTGAGCAGGGGGGCTACAATGAGCAGTTCTTC.